The source of this TCR beta chain is a study of cytomegalovirus exposure and HLA in healthy donors (dated by TCRdb to about 2017). With respect to the entire study: An earlier analysis of about 560 of the donors reported 250 to 350 Gb of sequence data and some 110 million unique TCR beta sequences obtained from approximately 180 million T cells. About 300 gigabases of sequencing data and tens of millions of unique TCR sequences were included in an early release covering several hundred HLA-typed donors. Of the roughly 390 genotyped donors, approximately 83% fell in the genetic ancestry cluster associated with self-reported Caucasian donors. The study aimed to test whether cataloging public T cell receptors could reveal signatures of past pathogen exposure. The study profiled the T cell repertoires of about 640 subjects by immunosequencing and related them to cytomegalovirus serostatus. A separate validation cohort of roughly 110 different subjects was used in addition to the roughly 700-subject first cohort. The study combined high-throughput TCR immunosequencing, statistical association of individual TCRs with disease status, and machine learning to predict cytomegalovirus infection status. To study patterns of TCR occurrence, a later analysis re-analyzed previously published TCR beta repertoires from several hundred donors and added high-resolution HLA genotyping. In the later analysis, no new phenotypic data were used to find candidate immune exposures; instead, reliance was placed on TCR beta sequences and their occurrence across donors. An earlier analysis of several hundred of the donors applied high-throughput TCR beta sequencing to assess whether each TCR beta V gene segment acted as functional or pseudogenic. Alongside the repertoire data, information on donor age, sex, ethnicity and CMV serostatus was compiled. A later genetic analysis used genome-wide SNP genotypes for about 60% of the roughly 700 donors, treating that subset as a discovery cohort. All discovery cohort repertoires had been generated on a single sequencing platform. HLA typing included class I and class II loci at four-digit resolution. The number of typed donors differed by locus: roughly 620-640 for A, B, C, DRB1 and DQB1; 522 for DQA1; approximately 600 for DPA1; and some 470 for DPB1. Because of strong linkage in the cohort, five DR-DQ haplotypes were treated as single units for association and clustering. On average, around 200,000 unique TCR beta nucleotide sequences were sequenced per donor among some 430 genotyped donors of the cohort, with 15% to 20% of those sequences being non-productive.

Trimming removed 4 bases from V and 3 bases from J; the gene matches leave 5 bases unexplained. The CDR3 goes from the cysteine to the phenylalanine over 14 residues. Only CDR3 DNA remains: 42 bases, in frame from the first base. Taken from the germline V gene (reference sequence), the CDR1 and CDR2 loops are MNHNY and SVGAGI. Library preparation employed the immunoSEQ multiplex PCR assay. The multiplex PCR relied on a mix of 60 forward primers for TCR Vbeta segments and 13 reverse primers for TCR Jbeta segments. The CDR3 region of rearranged TCR beta genes was amplified from genomic DNA with a multiplex PCR assay. On the Illumina HiSeq System, the amplified TCR beta libraries were sequenced as 87-base-pair reads. The source study handled its data this way. In a later analysis, 80 million or so unique TCR beta chains were counted across the approximately 620 repertoires, and roughly 11 million of these chains were shared by at least two donors. Raw reads were error-corrected and collapsed into unique sequences with a nearest-neighbor algorithm that merged closely related sequences to remove PCR and sequencing errors. CDR3 sequences were aligned to IMGT reference sequences to assign V, D and J gene segments. For a sequence to be retained, a match of at least six nucleotides to both a V gene segment and a J gene segment was required. Rearrangements were called productive when the CDR3 lacked stop codons and stayed in frame with V and J; all others were non-productive. CDR3 was defined according to IMGT convention as the region running from the second conserved V-encoded cysteine to the conserved J-encoded phenylalanine. The earlier analysis of 450 to 750 of the donors excluded any sequence lacking an unambiguous match to a single V gene segment. An earlier analysis of 587 of the donors classified V segments as functional when productive rearrangements were above 56.7% and as segregating when the standard deviation between donors was above 5%. A statistical classification framework was built for diagnosing cytomegalovirus status from the catalog of TCR beta chain sequences. V and J gene assignment, in a later analysis, came from comparing TCR nucleotide sequences with IMGT/GENE-DB human TR gene sequences. Using the TCRdist pipeline, a later analysis assigned CDR3 sequences along with most-parsimonious VDJ recombination scenarios. A later analysis defined each TCR beta chain by its CDR3 amino acid sequence plus V-gene family, and excluded reads lacking a unique V-gene family. A later analysis removed 592 highly shared, low-generation-probability nucleotide sequences to deal with suspected cross-contamination and a sequencing artifact. In a later analysis, a clonal expansion index for each public chain was calculated from normalized within-repertoire ranks of inferred template counts. Generation probabilities in a later analysis came from a VDJ recombination model fitted to out-of-frame rearrangements, and those results were checked against IGoR. In a later analysis, TCR-TCR, TCR-HLA and TCR-CMV co-occurrence was scored with hypergeometric tests, and a repertoire-size bias correction was applied to TCR pairs. In a later analysis, false discovery rates were estimated by permuting HLA or CMV assignments 20 times. In a later analysis, co-occurring TCRs were grouped with DBSCAN, and TCRdist sequence similarity was added when clustering was performed within HLA-allele-positive subsets. Repertoires with fewer than 30,000 or more than 120,000 public chains, plus five repertoires with anomalous nucleotide sharing, were excluded from co-occurrence clustering. The immuneACCESS repertoire file appears here via TCRdb, limited to in-frame rearrangements. These files lack a portion of the clones; in checked studies, under half of the deficit traces to unresolved V genes, and the cause of the others is not known. From that table come the V and J calls and clone size; the DNA was used to work out D and trimming. In this sample the table shows some 150,000 clones, almost 85% of which occur a single time. The ten largest account for roughly 2.1% of the sample.

Study-wide conclusions, independent of this receptor: In a later analysis, HLA-associated TCR beta chains were found to be more clonally expanded and to have lower generation probabilities than equally common non-associated chains. When HLA alleles, especially DR and DQ, strongly co-occurred, attributing TCR associations to individual alleles was difficult. Cytomegalovirus status was reported to be diagnosed by the classifier with high specificity and sensitivity in both the original and validation cohorts. According to a later analysis, TCR association rates differed among HLA loci, with DRB1 alleles showing the most associated TCRs and HLA-C alleles showing the fewest. A later analysis reported that several top co-occurrence clusters appeared linked to parvovirus B19, influenza, CMV and Epstein-Barr virus. Because HLA typing was unavailable for some donors at each locus, only the typed subset was used in association tests. In an earlier analysis of approximately 590 of the donors, most TCR beta V segments were observed in productive rearrangements about 87% or about 30% of the time, broadly matching IMGT annotations. An association between a missense DCLRE1C variant and V-gene and J-gene trimming of TCR beta chains was found in a later genetic analysis and replicated in an independent cohort. The authors suggested that the approach could potentially be generalized to other disease states and immunological phenotypes. The earlier analysis of approximately 560 of the donors excluded roughly 17 rarely observed V segments, including chromosome 9 orphons, because counts were too low. The only immune exposure information available for the cohort was CMV serostatus. A further reported finding was that TCR beta sequences accurately predicted the HLA-A and HLA-B alleles for most subjects in the first cohort. The cohort was sequenced for TCR beta chains only, and without alpha or paired-chain data the features that could be detected were limited. Most CMV-associated TCR beta chains appeared to be HLA-restricted in a later analysis, and the HLA associations seemed to be driven largely by CMV exposure. Most TCR sequences were observed very rarely across donors, whereas some public TCRs were present in many individuals. A total of roughly 160 TCR beta chains were listed by the study as associated with cytomegalovirus. The presence/absence analyses assumed that sequencing depth was roughly uniform across donors, and that assumption may not be true. The sequencing pipeline was judged likely to have produced a cluster of highly shared sequence variants as a technical artifact. At a false discovery rate of 0.05, a later analysis linked under 20,000 TCR beta sequences to specific HLA alleles. A later genetic analysis reported fewer N-insertions in productive TCRs among donors in an Asian-associated ancestry cluster than the roughly 700-donor mean. Because the 87-base-pair reads could not distinguish some IMGT-functional V segments, including TRBV6-2 and TRBV6-3, those segments were excluded. Three of the identified cytomegalovirus-associated TCR beta chains were confirmed in vitro to be specific for cytomegalovirus antigens. Correlated functional status among segregating V segments might be attributable to linkage disequilibrium, but an unknown experimental factor could not be ruled out.

On this clone: Its antigen is not yet known. No quality values exist for individual bases; no much larger clone is one base distant.

In total, roughly 670 healthy bone marrow donors made up the cohort. All cohort members were sampled while nominally healthy, although unrecorded immune exposures were likely present. The donor tested CMV seronegative, placing the donor among the 350 or so seronegative members of the cohort. Every donor gave a peripheral blood sample, and the peripheral blood mononuclear cells from that sample were used for TCR beta sequencing. Genomic DNA extraction from the blood cell samples was performed with the Qiagen DNeasy Blood Extraction Kit. The sample was PBMCs. The clonotype was recovered from a woman in her thirties or forties in good health and CMV-seronegative. This receptor chain uses TRBV6-6 and TRBJ2-5; 7 nucleotides in the junction match TRBD1. The DNA reads as follows: TGTGCCAGCAGTTCCGGGACAGTGAAAGAGACCCAGTACTTC. Translated, it reads CASSSGTVKETQYF.